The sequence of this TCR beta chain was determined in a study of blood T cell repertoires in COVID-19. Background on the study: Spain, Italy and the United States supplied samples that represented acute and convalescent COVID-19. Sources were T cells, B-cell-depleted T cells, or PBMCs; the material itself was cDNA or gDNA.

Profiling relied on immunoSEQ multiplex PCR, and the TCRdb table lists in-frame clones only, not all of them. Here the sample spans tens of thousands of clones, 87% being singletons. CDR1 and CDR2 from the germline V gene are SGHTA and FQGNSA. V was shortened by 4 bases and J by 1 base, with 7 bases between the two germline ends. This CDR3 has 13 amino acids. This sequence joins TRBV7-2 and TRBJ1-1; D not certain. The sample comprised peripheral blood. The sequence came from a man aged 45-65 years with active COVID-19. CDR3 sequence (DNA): TGTGCCAGCAGCTGGGCAGGGAACACTGAAGCTTTCTTT. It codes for CASSWAGNTEAFF.